This passage covers 26 T cell receptor beta chains from one sample sequenced in a study of T-cell memory formation after mild COVID-19. TCRdb fed the 5' RACE reads into MiXCR, producing one record per CDR3 protein. The table has 250,000 or so distinct CDR3 sequences, over 9% seen once. Sequencing was performed on PBMCs or a T cell subset sorted from them (not recorded which). The source is a man aged 18 to 30 who had mild COVID-19 (a few samples of this study predate the infection). Cell type and time point are not known.

This clonotype was picked up a small number of times. The chain carries TRBV18 and TRBJ2-7; 8 bases agree with TRBD1. The CDR3 spans 15 residues. Trimming at V came to 6 bases and at J to 1 base, leaving 8 bases not matched to a gene. Germline lookup yields CDR1 KGHSH and CDR2 LQKENI. CDR3: CASSSRDRGSYEQYV. CDR3 coding DNA: TGTGCCAGCTCGTCGCGAGACAGGGGTTCCTACGAGCAGTACGTC.

This clonotype turned up a few times. The chain uses TRBV5-1 and TRBJ2-1; weak D call: TRBD1 (6 bases). The germline V and J ends were trimmed by 2 bases and 4 bases, with 13 bases remaining between them. The CDR3 totals 15 residues. Germline CDR1 is SGHRS and CDR2 is YFSETQ. In DNA, the CDR3 is TGCGCCAGCAGCTTTCCAGGGGCGTCATACAATGAGCAGTTCTTC. Encoded protein: CASSFPGASYNEQFF.

The rearrangement uses TRBV4-3 and TRBJ2-3; 10 bases align to TRBD1. V was pared by 3 bases and J by 4 bases, with 1 base of the junction left unmatched. The CDR3 extends over 14 amino acids. Germline CDR1 LGHNA, CDR2 YSLEER. Here the CDR3 DNA reads TGCGCCAGCAGCCAGACAGGGGGCGCAGATACGCAGTATTTT. This translates into CASSQTGGADTQYF.

This chain connects TRBV6-5 to TRBJ2-3, with D possibly matching TRBD2 (5 bases). The CDR3 is made up of 14 amino acids. V was clipped by 6 bases and J by 2 bases, with 12 bases between them. CDR1 MNHEY and CDR2 SVGAGI come from the germline V gene. The DNA of the CDR3 is TGTGCCAGCAGCTATTTCGGGGACACAGATACGCAGTATTTT. Translated: CASSYFGDTDTQYF.

This clonotype has a handful of counts. The chain couples TRBV5-1 to TRBJ2-3; no reliable D call. The CDR3 extends over 16 amino acids. Germline CDR1 SGHRS, CDR2 YFSETQ. V lost 1 base, J lost 0 bases, and 12 bases lay in between. The CDR3 protein is CASSLRASRSTDTQYF. The DNA for the CDR3 is TGCGCCAGCAGCTTGCGAGCGAGCCGAAGCACAGATACGCAGTATTTT.

The chain couples TRBV10-3 to TRBJ2-7; D is uncertain. CDR1 is ENHRY and CDR2 is SYGVKD in the germline V gene. The CDR3 sequence is 11 residues long. Between the trimmed V and J ends, which lost 2 bases and 4 bases, there was a span of 3 bases. Here the CDR3 DNA reads TGTGCCATCAGTGAGGGGTACGAGCAGTACGTC. Protein sequence: CAISEGYEQYV.

This chain joins TRBV7-9 and TRBJ1-6; D uncertain. Germline CDR1 is SEHNR and CDR2 is FQNEAQ (reference sequence). The CDR3 runs to 15 residues. V was clipped by 5 bases and J by 0 bases, with 8 bases between them. The CDR3 region has the DNA TGTGCCAGCAGCGAGGACGGCTCCTATAATTCACCCCTCCACTTT. Translated: CASSEDGSYNSPLHF.

This clonotype was seen more than once but under ten times. The chain is built from TRBV21-1 and TRBJ1-5; the tabulated D call, TRBD1, remains unverified against the DNA. TRBV21-1 is classified as a pseudogene. The CDR3 has 15 residues. Here the CDR3 reads CASLNEGTVHGPQHF. The CDR3, as DNA: TGTGCCAGCTTAAATGAGGGGACGGTCCATGGGCCCCAGCATTTT.

This clonotype was seen ten or more times. The chain employs TRBV10-3 and TRBJ2-5; 12 nucleotides agree with TRBD2. This CDR3 region has 14 residues. CDR1 and CDR2 (germline): ENHRY, SYGVKD. Trimming at V came to 10 bases and at J to 5 bases, leaving 8 bases not matched to a gene. As DNA, the CDR3 is TGTGCCACCGCGACTAGCGGGGGTGGGGAGACCCAGTACTTC. It is translated as CATATSGGGETQYF.

This clonotype was seen only a few times. This sequence joins TRBV5-1 and TRBJ2-3; TRBD1 agrees at 8 bases. Germline assignment: CDR1 SGHRS and CDR2 YFSETQ. Unmatched junction bases numbered 2, after V lost 0 bases and J lost 2 bases. CDR3 length: 15 residues. CDR3 sequence: CASSLGDRTTDTQYF. The CDR3 nucleotides read TGCGCCAGCAGCTTGGGGGACAGGACCACAGATACGCAGTATTTT.

This clonotype came up many times. The rearrangement joins TRBV30 to TRBJ2-2; a possible D gene is TRBD1 (6 bases). The CDR3 extends over 13 amino acids. Trimming removed 7 bases from V and 1 base from J, with 10 bases in between. Per germline, CDR1 GTSNPN and CDR2 SVGIG (reference sequence). CDR3 loop: CASPTGNTGELFF. The DNA of the CDR3 is TGTGCCTCCCCGACAGGGAACACCGGGGAGCTGTTTTTT.

This clonotype was seen a handful of times. The chain is built from TRBV7-8 and TRBJ1-5; no definite D call. Trimming stripped 5 bases from V and 7 bases from J, with 18 bases between. The CDR3 consists of 15 residues. Germline CDR1 reads SGHVS; CDR2 reads FQNEAQ. CDR3 sequence reads: CASSGEGGSSQPQHF. Written as DNA, the CDR3 is TGTGCCAGCAGCGGAGAGGGCGGCTCCTCCCAGCCCCAGCATTTT.

This clonotype was detected ten times or more. V is TRBV20-1 and J is TRBJ2-2; 9 positions match TRBD2. The J segment lost 2 bases and the V segment lost 6 bases, leaving 10 bases of the junction unmatched. This CDR3 comprises 16 residues. Germline V lookup: CDR1 DFQATT, CDR2 SNEGSKA (reference sequence). CDR3 sequence: CSASLSGGYNTGELFF. DNA for the CDR3: TGCAGTGCATCCCTTAGCGGGGGTTATAACACCGGGGAGCTGTTTTTT.

This clonotype occurred many times. This chain joins TRBV15 and TRBJ2-1; D uncertain. Trimming pared 5 bases from V and 3 bases from J, leaving 8 bases between. Germline loops: CDR1 LNHNV, CDR2 YYDKDF (reference sequence). This CDR3 has 13 residues. CDR3 coding DNA: TGTGCCACCAGCTCCACTGGCTACAATGAGCAGTTCTTC. It yields the protein CATSSTGYNEQFF.

The chain has TRBV21-1 and TRBJ2-7; the D call in the table, TRBD1, was not verified against the DNA. TRBV21-1 is assigned pseudogene status. The CDR3 contains 12 residues. CDR3 nucleotide sequence: TGTGCCACTTGGGGGGGTCCCTACGAGCAGTACTTC. It translates to CATWGGPYEQYF.

This clonotype was detected a few times. The CDR3 loop is CASSLGGGFQETQYF. The CDR3 DNA sequence: TGTGCCAGCAGCTTAGGTGGCGGGTTCCAAGAGACCCAGTACTTC. The chain links TRBV7-2 to TRBJ2-5, with D possibly matching TRBD2 (5 bases). The CDR3 consists of 15 residues. V was clipped by 1 base and J by 1 base, with 10 bases between them. CDR1 and CDR2 from the germline V gene are SGHTA and FQGNSA. Full variable domain (remainder filled in from reference TRBV7-2 and TRBJ2-5): GAGVSQSPSNKVTEKGKDVELRCDPISGHTALYWYRQSLGQGLEFLIYFQGNSAPDKSGLPSDRFSAERTGGSVSTLTIQRTQQEDSAVYLCASSLGGGFQETQYFGPGTRLLVL.

This sequence joins TRBV5-4 and TRBJ2-5, with TRBD2 matching 7 bases. The germline V gene has CDR1 SGHNT and CDR2 YYREEE (reference sequence). V lost 3 bases and J lost 1; bases outside the gene matches: 6. The CDR3 contains 15 residues. The CDR3 region has the DNA TGTGCCAGCAGCTCTGGGGGGGGGACCCAAGAGACCCAGTACTTC. Amino acids: CASSSGGGTQETQYF.

The sample holds many counts of this clonotype. This sequence joins TRBV28 and TRBJ2-5, with 8 bases that match TRBD2. Looked up from germline, CDR1 is MDHEN and CDR2 is SYDVKM. V lost 8 bases, J lost 6 bases, and 8 bases stayed unmatched. The CDR3 loop spans 13 amino acids. CDR3 coding DNA: TGTGCCAGCCACTCGGGGGGGCGGAAGACCCAGTACTTC. Protein sequence: CASHSGGRKTQYF.

This clonotype has ten or more counts. V is TRBV7-3 and J is TRBJ1-1; D is uncertain. Trimming removed 1 base from V and 2 bases from J, with 5 bases in between. Germline V lookup: CDR1 SGHTA, CDR2 FQGTGA. The CDR3 loop spans 13 amino acids. This CDR3 reads CASSLIINTEAFF. In DNA form, the CDR3 reads TGTGCCAGCAGCTTAATAATTAACACTGAAGCTTTCTTT.

This clonotype was seen a few times. The CDR3 nucleotides are TGTGCCAGCAGTCCCACAGAGACACGAAAAACTGAAGCTTTCTTT. It yields the protein CASSPTETRKTEAFF. V and J are TRBV12-3 or TRBV12-4 and TRBJ1-1; D uncertain. Deletions cut 5 bases from V and 5 bases from J, with 18 bases between. The CDR3 consists of 15 residues.

The J gene is TRBJ1-4, the V gene TRBV5-1, with D hard to call. Per germline, CDR1 SGHRS and CDR2 YFSETQ. V was clipped by 4 bases and J by 4 bases, with 11 bases between them. The CDR3 runs to 14 residues. CDR3 amino acids: CASSPTVLNEKLFF. Here the CDR3 DNA reads TGCGCCAGCAGCCCGACCGTCCTTAATGAAAAACTGTTTTTT.

Only a few counts were recorded for this clonotype. The chain has TRBV27 and TRBJ2-7; D remains ambiguous. This CDR3 has 11 amino acids. Germline loops: CDR1 MNHEY, CDR2 SMNVEV (reference sequence). Trimming shortened V by 5 bases and J by 3 bases, and 5 bases separated the two germline ends. The CDR3 DNA reads as TGTGCCAGCAGTAACAACTACGAGCAGTACTTC. Protein: CASSNNYEQYF.

In its sample, this clonotype was seen many times. The chain carries TRBV19 and TRBJ1-5; a weak D match, TRBD1 (6 bases). The V and J ends lost 6 bases and 4 bases respectively, with 19 bases between them. Germline V gene data show CDR1 as LNHDA and CDR2 as SQIVND (reference sequence). CDR3 length equals 16 residues. The CDR3 region is CASSRGAGAPNQPQHF. As DNA, the CDR3 is TGTGCCAGTAGCAGAGGGGCAGGGGCACCTAATCAGCCCCAGCATTTT.

This clonotype was counted a few times. The chain uses TRBV7-2 and TRBJ1-1; no clear D. From germline, CDR1 is SGHTA and CDR2 FQGNSA. The CDR3 has 15 amino acids. V lost 2 bases to trimming and J lost 5 bases, with 15 bases between them. This chain's CDR3 is CASSLRVRSATEAFF. The CDR3 region has the DNA TGTGCCAGCAGCTTACGAGTCAGGAGCGCTACTGAAGCTTTCTTT.

The gene calls are TRBV9 and TRBJ2-2; TRBD2 might be the D (5 bases). Germline-derived CDR1 and CDR2 are SGDLS and YYNGEE. The CDR3 has 15 amino acids. The germline V and J ends were trimmed by 3 bases and 1 base, with 10 bases remaining between them. CDR3 protein: CASSEEALNTGELFF. In DNA, the CDR3 is TGTGCCAGCAGCGAGGAGGCTTTGAACACCGGGGAGCTGTTTTTT.

In this sample, this clonotype turned up a few times. The gene calls are TRBV5-8 and TRBJ2-5; 7 bases fit TRBD1. The CDR3 loop spans 13 amino acids. The V gene's germline CDR1 is SGHTS and CDR2 YDEGEE. Trimming at V came to 6 bases and at J to 4 bases, leaving 6 bases not matched to a gene. CDR3 amino acids: CASNQQGRETQYF. The CDR3 DNA sequence: TGTGCCAGCAACCAACAGGGGAGAGAGACCCAGTACTTC. The variable domain in full, with the rest retrieved from reference TRBV5-8 and TRBJ2-5, is EAGVTQSPTHLIKTRGQQATLRCSPISGHTSVYWYQQALGLGLQFLLWYDEGEERNRGNFPPRFSGRQFPNYSSELNVNALELEDSALYLCASNQQGRETQYFGPGTRLLVL.